One T cell receptor (beta chain) is described in this entry. The antigen remains unidentified. This sample was taken from a study of T cell repertoires in cytomegalovirus infection. Overall study context: Shared public TCR beta signatures pointed to both CMV infection and a matching HLA type.

TCRdb passed the reads through MiXCR, listing each CDR3 protein once. The sample contains under 150,000 distinct CDR3 sequences, 20% to 30% of which appear only once. From germline, CDR1 is SGHRS and CDR2 YFSETQ. V was shortened by 1 base and J by 7 bases, with 12 bases between the two germline ends. The CDR3 contains 14 residues. The sequencing sample was made of PBMCs, sequenced either directly or after in vitro stimulation (not recorded which). The TCR was taken from a human donor in good health (CMV status not recorded). Some clones in this sample may be carry-over from other donors' samples. The rearrangement links TRBV5-1 to TRBJ2-1; no clear D. The CDR3 is CASSLRLKGNEQFF. The DNA for the CDR3 is TGCGCCAGCAGCTTGAGGTTGAAGGGTAATGAGCAGTTCTTC.